A selection of T cell receptor beta chains follows, all from one sample in a study of CD8 T cells in Susac syndrome. TCRdb passed the immunoSEQ multiplex PCR reads through MiXCR, listing each CDR3 protein once. The table shows some 110,000 distinct CDR3 sequences, with just under 95% occurring only once. Material: CD8+ T cells from PBMCs. The source is a human donor with Susac syndrome. Each CDR3 is given with its conserved first and last residue. D genes are given only for firm matches. Where a row states a size, it is once, few, many or the class of an expanded clone; other rows omit it.

cdr3_nt	cdr3_aa	v_call	j_call	clone_size	d_call
TGTGCCAGCAGTGTGGGGGGCCCCTACAATGAGCAGTTCTTC	CASSVGGPYNEQFF	TRBV6-1	TRBJ2-1	-	-
TGTGCCAGCAGTACAGCGGAGGGGAACATTCAGTACTTC	CASSTAEGNIQYF	TRBV2	TRBJ2-4	-	-
TGTGCCAGCCCCCATCCCCCGGGCACAGATACGCAGTATTTT	CASPHPPGTDTQYF	TRBV5-4	TRBJ2-3	-	-
TGTGCCAGCAGCTACTGGACTAGCGGGGAAGAGACCCAGTACTTC	CASSYWTSGEETQYF	TRBV5-4	TRBJ2-5	-	TRBD2
TGCGCCAGCAGCTTGGCCCCGGCAGATACGCAGTATTTT	CASSLAPADTQYF	TRBV5-1	TRBJ2-3	-	-
TGTGCCAGCAGCTCCCCCACGACAGGGCACGAGCAGTACTTC	CASSSPTTGHEQYF	TRBV7-6	TRBJ2-7	-	TRBD1
TGTGCCAGCAGCTTAGTGAGGACAGGTGACTACGAGCAGTACTTC	CASSLVRTGDYEQYF	TRBV7-9	TRBJ2-7	-	TRBD1
TGTGCCAGCTCACCAGCGCCTGAAGGGAGTGAAGCTTTCTTT	CASSPAPEGSEAFF	TRBV18	TRBJ1-1	-	-
TGCAGCGTTGAGCAGGCCCCTGCTAACTATGGCTACACCTTC	CSVEQAPANYGYTF	TRBV29-1	TRBJ1-2	-	-
TGCGCCAGCAGCCACAGAAGGGGGGTAGAAAATGAAAAACTGTTTTTT	CASSHRRGVENEKLFF	TRBV4-1	TRBJ1-4	-	-
TGTGCCTGGAGTTCAGGGGGCTATGAGCAGTTCTTC	CAWSSGGYEQFF	TRBV30	TRBJ2-1	-	TRBD1
TGTGCCAGTAGTTGGGAGGGGTCGAGCACAGATACGCAGTATTTT	CASSWEGSSTDTQYF	TRBV19	TRBJ2-3	-	TRBD2
TGCAGTGCTAGAGATTTGGGGTTTCTCTATGGCTACACCTTC	CSARDLGFLYGYTF	TRBV20-1	TRBJ1-2	-	-
TGTGCCAGCAGCACCTTTTTGGGGGGGGGCTATGGCTACACCTTC	CASSTFLGGGYGYTF	TRBV27	TRBJ1-2	-	-
TGTGCCAGTAAGGGCGACAGGGGAACCTACGAGCAGTACTTC	CASKGDRGTYEQYF	TRBV2	TRBJ2-7	-	TRBD1
TGCAGTGCCCCACCTGAGGGGGCGGCCGGCTACACCTTC	CSAPPEGAAGYTF	TRBV20-1	TRBJ1-2	-	TRBD1
TGCGCCAGCAGTGAGAACAGGGGCCTGGGTGAGCAGTTCTTC	CASSENRGLGEQFF	TRBV10-2	TRBJ2-1	-	TRBD1
TGCAGTGCTAGAGATGGGAACAATAATTCACCCCTCCACTTT	CSARDGNNNSPLHF	TRBV20-1	TRBJ1-6	-	-
TGTGCCAGCCCCATTACAGGGTCCAATCAGCCCCAGCATTTT	CASPITGSNQPQHF	TRBV3-1	TRBJ1-5	-	-
TGTGCCAGCAGCCTCCCGGGGGAGGCTTACCGCGAGCAGTACTTC	CASSLPGEAYREQYF	TRBV5-4	TRBJ2-7	-	-
TGTGCCAGCAGTTTTGGGACAGGGAGGTTGGGCACCGGGGAGCTGTTTTTT	CASSFGTGRLGTGELFF	TRBV6-5	TRBJ2-2	-	TRBD1
TGTGCCAGCAGCTTAGTCCCAGGCGGGCCCACCTACGAGCAGTACTTC	CASSLVPGGPTYEQYF	TRBV11-2	TRBJ2-7	-	-
TGTGCCAGCAGCTTTGGGACAGGAGAGGAGACCCAGTACTTC	CASSFGTGEETQYF	TRBV13	TRBJ2-5	-	TRBD1
TGTGCCAGCAGTTTATCCTCCCGGAGGGGTCGGTACGAGCAGTACTTC	CASSLSSRRGRYEQYF	TRBV27	TRBJ2-7	-	-
TGTGCCAGTAGTATTCCAGGGGGCAAACTCCACGAGCAGTACTTC	CASSIPGGKLHEQYF	TRBV19	TRBJ2-7	-	TRBD1
TGCAGTGCGCCGGAATACAATGAGCAGTTCTTC	CSAPEYNEQFF	TRBV20-1	TRBJ2-1	-	-
TGTGCCAGCAGCCAGCCAATGGGACATAACTATGGCTACACCTTC	CASSQPMGHNYGYTF	TRBV12-3/TRBV12-4	TRBJ1-2	-	-
TGTGCCAGCAGCTTGGTGGTCTGGGACGAAAAACTGTTTTTT	CASSLVVWDEKLFF	TRBV5-5	TRBJ1-4	-	-
TGCGCCAGCAGCCCGCCGGGGGTGGGCAATCAGCCCCAGCATTTT	CASSPPGVGNQPQHF	TRBV4-1	TRBJ1-5	-	-
TGTGCCAGCAGCCAAGGCCAGGGTGTGGAGACCCAGTACTTC	CASSQGQGVETQYF	TRBV14	TRBJ2-5	-	-
TGTGCCAGCAGTGACTCGACAAACTCTGGGGCCAACGTCCTGACTTTC	CASSDSTNSGANVLTF	TRBV6-4	TRBJ2-6	-	-
TGTGCCAGCAGCTTAGGTCTAGAAAAGACCCAGTACTTC	CASSLGLEKTQYF	TRBV7-9	TRBJ2-5	-	-
TGTGCCAGCAGCTTACCGGCCGTTGGGAGCGGGGGCTACACCTTC	CASSLPAVGSGGYTF	TRBV11-2	TRBJ1-2	-	-
TGTGCCAGCAGCTTGGAACACTTAGGCAATGAGCAGTTCTTC	CASSLEHLGNEQFF	TRBV7-6	TRBJ2-1	-	-
TGCAGTGCTAGTGTACCTAGCGTGAGCTCCTACAATGAGCAGTTCTTC	CSASVPSVSSYNEQFF	TRBV20-1	TRBJ2-1	-	-
TGTGCCAGCAGCGAGGCCCCCACAGGGGACATGAACACTGAAGCTTTCTTT	CASSEAPTGDMNTEAFF	TRBV9	TRBJ1-1	-	TRBD1
TGTGCCAGCAGCCCCAAGGGACAACCCTCCGGGGCCAACGTCCTGACTTTC	CASSPKGQPSGANVLTF	TRBV7-9	TRBJ2-6	-	-
TGCAGTGCTAGAGATACCCAAGTGGGTCACACTGAAGCTTTCTTT	CSARDTQVGHTEAFF	TRBV20-1	TRBJ1-1	-	-
TGTGCCAGCAGCTCTGGACAGCTTCAAGAGACCCAGTACTTC	CASSSGQLQETQYF	TRBV6-5	TRBJ2-5	-	-
TGTGCCAGCCACCCTGCGGACGGAGGGGTTTACGAGCAGTACTTC	CASHPADGGVYEQYF	TRBV5-4	TRBJ2-7	medium-sized	-
TGTGCCAGCAGTTTCAGGGATGGCTACACCTTC	CASSFRDGYTF	TRBV12-3/TRBV12-4	TRBJ1-2	-	-
TGTGCCAGCAGCGGGACAGGGGGAAGGTACAATGAGCAGTTCTTC	CASSGTGGRYNEQFF	TRBV9	TRBJ2-1	-	TRBD1
TGTGCCAGCAGCCCCAGGGCCGGAAAGGCCGGGGAGCTGTTTTTT	CASSPRAGKAGELFF	TRBV7-3	TRBJ2-2	once	-
TGTGCCAGCAGTGACCGCGACAGGGAAAGGGACTATGGCTACACCTTC	CASSDRDRERDYGYTF	TRBV25-1	TRBJ1-2	-	TRBD1
TGTGCCACCTTTCGACAGGCCTATGGCTACACCTTC	CATFRQAYGYTF	TRBV2	TRBJ1-2	-	-
TGCAGCGTTGATTCCCAGCGGAAAGTTTACAATGAGCAGTTCTTC	CSVDSQRKVYNEQFF	TRBV29-1	TRBJ2-1	-	-
TGCGCCAGCAGCCAAGATCTGACACCTAACTATGGCTACACCTTC	CASSQDLTPNYGYTF	TRBV4-3	TRBJ1-2	-	-
TGTGCCAGCAGCAACTTCCGGGCCAGAGGGCTGTTTTTT	CASSNFRARGLFF	TRBV25-1	TRBJ1-4	-	-
TGTGCCAGCAGTTACTCGATCGCGGGGGCTCAGGAGACCCAGTACTTC	CASSYSIAGAQETQYF	TRBV6-5	TRBJ2-5	-	-
TGTGCCACCAGTGAGTGGAGGGCCGGGACAGCAAATAATTCACCCCTCCACTTT	CATSEWRAGTANNSPLHF	TRBV24-1	TRBJ1-6	-	TRBD1
TGTGCCAGCAGCCAAGCGCGGGGCGTCTACGAGCAGTACTTC	CASSQARGVYEQYF	TRBV4-2	TRBJ2-7	-	-
TGTGCCAGCAGTTTAAGGGCAGCCGACAGGGACATTCAGTACTTC	CASSLRAADRDIQYF	TRBV12-3/TRBV12-4	TRBJ2-4	once	TRBD1
TGTGCCAGCAGTCCGGGACAGGGAGTGGACGAGCAGTACTTC	CASSPGQGVDEQYF	TRBV11-2	TRBJ2-7	-	TRBD1
TGCAGCGTTGACCCCCCGGGGGGCTATGGCTACACCTTC	CSVDPPGGYGYTF	TRBV29-1	TRBJ1-2	-	-
TGTGCCAGCAGCCCGACAGGGAGCCCCTATGGCTACACCTTC	CASSPTGSPYGYTF	TRBV7-2	TRBJ1-2	-	TRBD1
TGTGCCAGCAGCGTAGGGGGGTACGCGACTAGAGGGAATGAGCAGTTCTTC	CASSVGGYATRGNEQFF	TRBV9	TRBJ2-1	-	-